A single sample gave rise to the 14 T cell receptor beta chains below, sequenced in a study of cytomegalovirus exposure and HLA in healthy donors. The PCR used 60 Vbeta and 13 Jbeta primers. Method: immunoSEQ multiplex PCR; TCRdb's copy keeps in-frame clones and lacks some. Of under 250,000 clones in the sample, roughly 80% were seen once. Sequencing was performed on PBMCs. These receptors all stem from a man between 50 and 59 years old in good health and CMV-seronegative.

CDR3: CATSRDKGTRGARKNIQYF. CDR3 nucleotides: TGTGCCACCAGCAGAGATAAGGGGACCAGGGGAGCCCGCAAAAACATTCAGTACTTC. This rearrangement joins TRBV15 to TRBJ2-4, with D perhaps matching TRBD1 (6 bases). Trimming took 0 bases from V and 3 from J, leaving 21 bases between them. The CDR3 is 19 residues long. Germline CDR1 is LNHNV and CDR2 is YYDKDF (reference sequence).

The chain carries TRBV5-4 and TRBJ1-2, with D maybe TRBD1 (5 bases). The V gene lost 9 bases and the J gene lost 3 bases, with 15 bases spanning the gap. The CDR3 is 13 residues long. The germline V gene has CDR1 SGHNT and CDR2 YYREEE (reference sequence). CDR3 residues: CATKSGGDYGYTF. The DNA for the CDR3 is TGTGCCACCAAGAGCGGGGGTGACTATGGCTACACCTTC.

In its sample, this clone was seen once. This chain links TRBV2 with TRBJ2-5; maybe TRBD1 (5 bases). The CDR3 length is 13 residues. Per the germline V gene, CDR1 is SNHLY and CDR2 is FYNNEI. V lost 11 bases to trimming and J lost 2 bases, with 15 bases between them. CDR3 protein: CARTTGSQETQYF. DNA for the CDR3: TGTGCCCGAACAACAGGCTCGCAAGAGACCCAGTACTTC.

This clone was observed a few times. The chain is built from TRBV11-2 and TRBJ2-5; D possibly corresponds to TRBD1 (6 bases). Between the trimmed V and J ends, which lost 4 bases and 4 bases, there was a span of 19 bases. Germline-derived CDR1 and CDR2 are SGHAT and FQNNGV. This CDR3 region has 16 residues. The CDR3 sequence: CASSSRTGQRRETQYF. The CDR3 DNA reads as TGTGCCAGCAGCTCCAGAACAGGACAGAGACGAGAGACCCAGTACTTC.

V usage is TRBV7-2 and J usage is TRBJ2-2; the match to TRBD1 covers 7 bases. Germline CDR1 and CDR2: SGHTA and FQGNSA. The CDR3 sequence is 14 residues long. J lost 6 bases, V lost 5 bases, and 6 bases had no gene match. This chain's CDR3 is CASSPWQGAGELFF. The CDR3 coding sequence is TGTGCCAGCAGCCCCTGGCAGGGGGCCGGGGAGCTGTTTTTT.

The rearrangement links TRBV7-8 to TRBJ2-5; D possibly corresponds to TRBD2 (6 bases). Germline V gene data show CDR1 as SGHVS and CDR2 as FQNEAQ. Trimming stripped 5 bases from V and 2 bases from J, with 15 bases between. This CDR3 spans 15 amino acids. In nucleotides, the CDR3 is TGTGCCAGCAGCCCGGTGGGGAGGCAGCAAGAGACCCAGTACTTC. Amino acids: CASSPVGRQQETQYF.

This chain links TRBV6-1 with TRBJ2-3, with a tentative D call TRBD1 (6 bases). V was trimmed by 6 bases and J by 1 base, leaving 8 bases between them. The CDR3 extends over 13 amino acids. Germline V gives CDR1 MNHNS, CDR2 SASEGT. The CDR3 sequence is CASRGHGTDTQYF. The CDR3 DNA is TGTGCCAGCAGGGGACACGGCACAGATACGCAGTATTTT.

This chain uses TRBV5-1 with TRBJ1-3, with D tentatively TRBD1 (6 bases). The length of the CDR3 is 15 residues. The V end was cut by 0 bases, the J end by 2 bases, with 9 bases between. Germline V CDR1 and CDR2: SGHRS, YFSETQ. The CDR3 DNA is TGCGCCAGCAGCTTGGAAACAGGGCCTGGAAACACCATATATTTT. Protein sequence: CASSLETGPGNTIYF.

J is TRBJ1-5 and V is TRBV27; D perhaps matches TRBD1 (6 bases). The CDR3 is made up of 14 amino acids. The V gene's germline CDR1 is MNHEY and CDR2 SMNVEV (reference sequence). Trimming shortened V by 5 bases and J by 3 bases, and 11 bases separated the two germline ends. CDR3 nucleotide sequence: TGTGCCAGCAGTCAACAGGGTTACAATCAGCCCCAGCATTTT. Translation: CASSQQGYNQPQHF.

CDR3 region: CASSLSTGGVPYEQYF. The CDR3 DNA follows: TGTGCCAGCAGCCTTTCGACAGGGGGAGTACCCTACGAGCAGTACTTC. This rearrangement joins TRBV13 to TRBJ2-7; 9 bases map to TRBD1. J was trimmed by 2 bases and V by 5 bases; bases with no gene match: 10. Germline CDR1 PRHDT, CDR2 FYEKMQ (reference sequence). CDR3 length equals 16 residues.

The rearrangement links TRBV21-1 to TRBJ1-1; TRBD1 is the table's D call, not checked against the DNA. TRBV21-1 is described as a pseudogene. This CDR3 has 13 amino acids. This chain's CDR3 is CASTLGQNTEAFF. The CDR3 DNA reads as TGTGCCAGCACTTTGGGACAAAACACTGAAGCTTTCTTT.

V and J are TRBV19 and TRBJ2-3; 8 bases agree with TRBD1. CDR3 length: 13 amino acids. Germline V gene data show CDR1 as LNHDA and CDR2 as SQIVND (reference sequence). J lost 2 bases, V lost 9 bases, and 4 bases had no gene match. This chain's CDR3 is CASKTGVTDTQYF. The CDR3 DNA reads as TGTGCCAGCAAGACAGGGGTCACAGATACGCAGTATTTT. The full variable domain, rest sourced from reference TRBV19 and TRBJ2-3, is DGGITQSPKYLFRKEGQNVTLSCEQNLNHDAMYWYRQDPGQGLRLIYYSQIVNDFQKGDIAEGYSVSREKKESFPLTVTSAQKNPTAFYLCASKTGVTDTQYFGPGTRLTVL.

V and J are TRBV9 and TRBJ2-5, with TRBD1 as a possible D gene (5 bases). The better agreement between TRBJ2-7 and the DNA end casts doubt on the J call. The V gene's germline CDR1 is SGDLS and CDR2 YYNGEE. There are 15 residues in the CDR3. This CDR3 is CASSPTVSTAAEQYF. Written as DNA, the CDR3 is TGTGCCAGCAGCCCAACCGTTTCGACAGCCGCCGAGCAGTACTTC.

The rearrangement uses TRBV5-1 and TRBJ2-1; 8 nucleotides line up with TRBD1. Germline assignment: CDR1 SGHRS and CDR2 YFSETQ. J was trimmed by 0 bases and V by 4 bases; bases with no gene match: 3. This CDR3 is 15 amino acids long. CDR3: CASSAGTGSYNEQFF. The CDR3 DNA reads as TGCGCCAGCAGCGCCGGGACAGGCTCCTACAATGAGCAGTTCTTC.